Sequencing of this T cell receptor (beta chain) was carried out in a study of T cell repertoires in cytomegalovirus infection. The overall study: Matching HLA type and CMV infection were both indicated by public TCR beta signatures. Study conclusions and caveats: HLA-C-restricted CMV-specific TCR beta clonotypes prevailed in the ex vivo response.

TCRdb itself ran the reads through MiXCR, one entry per CDR3 protein. The sample consists of roughly 760,000 distinct CDR3 sequences, under 40% of them appearing once. CDR1 is SNHLY, CDR2 FYNNEI, per germline. The CDR3 is made up of 18 amino acids. Trimming left V 7 bases short and J 0 bases short, with 21 bases between. Regarding this clonotype: Its specificity is unknown.

This sequence was found in a human donor in good health (CMV status not recorded). Some clones in this sample may be carry-over from other donors' samples. The sample taken for sequencing was PBMCs. The chain carries TRBV2 and TRBJ1-4; D unresolved. CDR3 amino acids: CASTPEAYGIATNEKLFF. For the CDR3, the DNA is TGTGCCAGCACCCCAGAGGCGTACGGGATTGCAACTAATGAAAAACTGTTTTTT.